The 21 T cell receptor beta chains below all came from one sample that was sequenced in a study of Graves' ophthalmopathy and Graves' hyperthyroidism. As the template, RNA transcripts were used to amplify TCR beta CDR3 regions. First-round RT-PCR relied on HTBI primers, and a second-round multiplex PCR came next. MiXCR, run by TCRdb on the multiplex PCR reads, gives a single entry per CDR3 protein. The table shows over a million distinct CDR3 sequences, with less than 45% occurring only once. The sample taken for sequencing was peripheral blood or thyroid tissue (not recorded which). These receptors were collected from an adult man with Graves' hyperthyroidism.

This clonotype occurred a few times. Here the CDR3 DNA reads TGTGCCAGCAGTCCGAGGGAGGACACCATATATTTT. Protein product: CASSPREDTIYF. The gene calls are TRBV6-6 and TRBJ1-3; no clear D. Germline CDR1 and CDR2: MNHNY and SVGAGI (reference sequence). There are 12 residues in the CDR3. V lost 5 bases to trimming and J lost 8 bases, with 10 bases between them.

CDR3 coding DNA: TGTGCCAGCAGTTACTCGTACGCACCCGCGACAGCAACTAATGAAAAACTGTTTTTT. Protein product: CASSYSYAPATATNEKLFF. This chain joins TRBV6-5 and TRBJ1-4, with a tentative D call TRBD1 (5 bases). The germline gives CDR1 MNHEY, CDR2 SVGAGI. The CDR3 has 19 residues. V lost 0 bases and J 0 bases, leaving 17 bases between the germline ends.

The chain couples TRBV10-2 to TRBJ2-7; D may correspond to TRBD1 or TRBD2 (5 bases each). V dropped 6 bases and J dropped 1 base, with 19 bases sitting between them. The CDR3 has 16 amino acids. Germline V gene data show CDR1 as WSHSY and CDR2 as SAAADI. The DNA of the CDR3 is TGCGCCAGCAGGGAGGAAAGATGGGGACGTTCCTACGAGCAGTACTTC. It specifies CASREERWGRSYEQYF.

This clonotype was seen ten or more times. The chain employs TRBV12-3 or TRBV12-4 and TRBJ2-7, with TRBD2 identical over 8 bases. This CDR3 has 13 amino acids. V lost 10 bases, J lost 4 bases, and 9 bases stayed unmatched. The CDR3 nucleotides read TGTGCCACCGGGAGGGGGGCGAGGTACGAGCAGTACTTC. Translating gives CATGRGARYEQYF.

Note on this clonotype: The conserved closing phenylalanine or tryptophan is absent in this CDR3, likely reflecting a read error. It is unclear where the CDR3 begins or ends on the DNA, so no DNA is shown, and the CDR3 is as TCRdb lists it. This chain uses TRBV9 with TRBJ1-2. Germline CDR1 SGDLS, CDR2 YYNGEE. Inclusive of both ends, the CDR3 amounts to 9 amino acids. CDR3 sequence reads: CASRGLAGG.

This clonotype was recorded many times. This sequence joins TRBV6-5 and TRBJ1-1, with 7 bases fitting TRBD1. Germline V gives CDR1 MNHEY, CDR2 SVGAGI. The ends lost 0 bases at V and 0 bases at J; junction bases unmatched: 4. The CDR3 totals 16 residues. The CDR3 here is CASSYSQGQMNTEAFF. The CDR3 DNA reads as TGTGCCAGCAGTTACTCCCAGGGACAGATGAACACTGAAGCTTTCTTT.

Regarding this clonotype: Compared with germline, one end of the junction differs, possibly owing to a read error. This chain connects TRBV7-7 to TRBJ1-2; 8 bases line up with TRBD1. This CDR3 has 16 amino acids. Germline-derived CDR1 and CDR2 are SSHAT and FNYEAQ (reference sequence). CDR3 in amino acids: CASSLGPTGEVDGYTF. The DNA of the CDR3 is TGTGCTAGCAGCTTAGGGCCGACAGGGGAAGTGGATGGCTACACCTTC.

In regard to this clonotype: With a much larger clone just one base away, this may be a read error. The chain links TRBV13 to TRBJ1-1; 7 nucleotides align to TRBD1. In germline, CDR1 is PRHDT, CDR2 FYEKMQ (reference sequence). This CDR3 has 15 residues. CDR3 nucleotides: TGTGCCCGCAGCTTAGGGGGCAGTGTGAACACTGAAGCTTTCTTT. Translated, it gives CARSLGGSVNTEAFF. Full variable domain (missing parts from reference TRBV13 and TRBJ1-1): AAGVIQSPRHLIKEKRETATLKCYPIPRHDTVYWYQQGPGQDPQFLISFYEKMQSDKGSIPDRFSAQQFSDYHSELNMSSLELGDSALYFCARSLGGSVNTEAFFGQGTRLTVV.

This clonotype was detected a few times. An end of the junction does not agree with germline; a read error may underlie this. The V call is TRBV7-2, the J call TRBJ2-7, with D possibly matching TRBD2 (7 bases). The CDR3 has 18 amino acids. From germline, CDR1 is SGHTA and CDR2 FQGNSA. The CDR3: CASSQKRGGDKTIYEQYF. The CDR3 bases are TGCGCCAGCAGCCAAAAGAGGGGGGGGGACAAGACCATCTACGAGCAGTACTTC.

This chain joins TRBV7-6 and TRBJ2-5, with D possibly TRBD2 on 6 matching bases. Germline V lookup: CDR1 SGHVS, CDR2 FNYEAQ. V dropped 1 base and J dropped 5 bases, with 17 bases sitting between them. CDR3 length equals 16 residues. CDR3 sequence reads: CASSLGSGRTLETQYF. The CDR3 DNA follows: TGTGCCAGCAGCTTAGGAAGCGGGCGAACTTTGGAGACCCAGTACTTC.

This clonotype was counted a single time. This chain uses TRBV7-9 with TRBJ1-5, with D possibly TRBD1 on 6 matching bases. Trimming took 6 bases from V and 2 from J, leaving 20 bases between them. CDR1 is SEHNR, CDR2 FQNEAQ, per germline (reference sequence). The CDR3 is made up of 17 amino acids. This CDR3 is CASRRGEGGFGNQPQHF. CDR3 DNA: TGTGCCAGCAGGAGGGGGGAGGGTGGATTTGGCAATCAGCCCCAGCATTTT.

The chain combines TRBV15 with TRBJ1-5; D not resolved. This CDR3 is 10 amino acids long. V lost 0 bases and J 11 bases, leaving 2 bases between the germline ends. Per the germline V gene, CDR1 is LNHNV and CDR2 is YYDKDF (reference sequence). In nucleotides, the CDR3 is TGTGCCACCAGCAGAGAGACCCAGCATTTT. Translated, it gives CATSRETQHF.

The chain couples TRBV19 to TRBJ2-5; no firm D call. The V end lost 1 base, the J end lost 2 bases, and 11 bases lay between the germline ends. CDR1 LNHDA and CDR2 SQIVND come from the germline V gene (reference sequence). The CDR3 sequence is 15 residues long. DNA for the CDR3: TGTGCCAGTAGTATAGCTACCGGGTTACAAGAGACCCAGTACTTC. Translation gives CASSIATGLQETQYF.

The chain uses TRBV20-1 and TRBJ1-1; no firm D call. V was cut by 8 bases and J by 2 bases, with 12 bases left in between. The CDR3 contains 12 residues. CDR1 DFQATT and CDR2 SNEGSKA come from the germline V gene (reference sequence). The CDR3 DNA sequence: TGCAGTCTAGCTCCGGGAAACACTGAAGCTTTCTTT. Translated: CSLAPGNTEAFF.

This clonotype was detected many times. This chain uses TRBV10-3 with TRBJ1-1; weak D call: TRBD1 (5 bases). CDR1 ENHRY and CDR2 SYGVKD come from the germline V gene. This CDR3 has 13 amino acids. Trimming cost V 6 bases and J 5 bases, with 13 bases left between them. The CDR3 nucleotides read TGTGCCATCAGACCTGACAGTTTAACTGAAGCTTTCTTT. Translated: CAIRPDSLTEAFF.

The chain recombines TRBV29-1 with TRBJ1-1, with D hard to call. The V gene's germline CDR1 is SQVTM and CDR2 ANQGSEA. The CDR3 extends over 10 amino acids. Trimming shortened V by 4 bases and J by 8 bases, and 8 bases separated the two germline ends. CDR3 amino acids: CSVVALEAFF. The CDR3 region has the DNA TGCAGCGTTGTGGCATTAGAAGCTTTCTTT.

The DNA for the CDR3 is TGTGCCATCAGTGAGAGGGCAGGGAACACCGGGGAGCTGTTTTTT. Translation: CAISERAGNTGELFF. The chain employs TRBV10-3 and TRBJ2-2; D is unresolved. The CDR3 length is 15 residues. CDR1 is ENHRY and CDR2 is SYGVKD in the germline V gene. V gave up 2 bases and J gave up 1 base, with 8 bases separating them.

The V and J genes are TRBV7-8 and TRBJ2-5; unclear D gene. Germline CDR1 reads SGHVS; CDR2 reads FQNEAQ. This CDR3 contains 15 residues. The V gene lost 5 bases and the J gene lost 1 base, with 14 bases spanning the gap. The CDR3 DNA sequence: TGTGCCAGCAGCCAATCGAACGGATTCCAAGAGACCCAGTACTTC. It specifies CASSQSNGFQETQYF. Drawing the rest from reference TRBV7-8 and TRBJ2-5, the complete variable domain is GAGVSQSPRYKVAKRGQDVALRCDPISGHVSLFWYQQALGQGPEFLTYFQNEAQLDKSGLPSDRFFAERPEGSVSTLKIQRTQQEDSAVYLCASSQSNGFQETQYFGPGTRLLVL.

The table lists this clonotype with many counts. This chain uses TRBV5-1 with TRBJ2-7; perhaps TRBD1 as D (5 bases). Germline CDR1 reads SGHRS; CDR2 reads YFSETQ. V gave up 0 bases and J gave up 4 bases, with 14 bases separating them. This CDR3 is 15 amino acids long. This CDR3 is CASSLAERGPYEQYF. CDR3 DNA: TGCGCCAGCAGCTTGGCCGAAAGGGGCCCTTACGAGCAGTACTTC.

This clonotype came up a few times. This chain connects TRBV9 to TRBJ1-4; 10 bases align to TRBD1. Germline values: CDR1 SGDLS, CDR2 YYNGEE. V lost 2 bases, J lost 0 bases, and 10 bases stayed unmatched. This CDR3 comprises 19 residues. The CDR3 loop is CASSVAGDRGHATNEKLFF. The CDR3 DNA reads TGTGCCAGCAGCGTTGCGGGGGACAGGGGCCATGCAACTAATGAAAAACTGTTTTTT.

The genes are TRBV20-1 and TRBJ2-7; D call uncertain. V shed 5 bases and J shed 6 bases, with 14 bases lying between them. Germline CDR1 is DFQATT and CDR2 is SNEGSKA (reference sequence). The CDR3 is 12 amino acids. CDR3 bases: TGCAGTGCTTCGACCGCGTTTGTCGAGCAGTACTTC. This translates into CSASTAFVEQYF.